This entry features one T cell receptor beta chain sequence. The antigen remains undetermined. This specimen comes from a study of T cell clonotyping in hematopoietic cell transplantation. Points from the study as a whole: Broader posttransplant TCR repertoire diversity was predicted by graft donor and pretransplant recipient Inverse Simpson Index values.

As to time point: recipient sample about 28 days before transplant, after cytoreduction. TCRdb's table, derived via immunoSEQ multiplex PCR, lists solely in-frame clones and lacks some. The table has fewer than 100,000 clones, 90% to 96% seen once. Trimming removed 3 bases from V and 4 bases from J, with 9 bases in between. Germline CDR1 and CDR2: SEHNR and FQNEAQ (reference sequence). This CDR3 is built from 14 residues. Source: peripheral blood mononuclear cells, taken before stem cell transplant. The chain carries TRBV7-9 and TRBJ1-4; D is unclear. The sequence came from a woman between 50 and 59 years old with acute myeloid leukemia. Some clones in this sample may be carry-over from other donors' samples. The CDR3 region has the DNA TGTGCCAGCAGCTTGTCACAGCATAATGAAAAACTGTTTTTT. This encodes CASSLSQHNEKLFF.